Listed below are T cell receptor beta chains from one sample, sequenced in a study of CD8+ T cells in alopecia areata. The method was immunoSEQ multiplex PCR; TCRdb's version includes in-frame clones alone and lacks a portion of them. The table has about 150,000 clones, around 47% seen once. The sequencing sample was made of CD4+ T cells sorted from blood. These receptor sequences come from a human donor with alopecia areata. CDR3s include the opening cysteine and the closing phenylalanine or tryptophan. Each record gives: CDR3 protein, CDR3 DNA, J gene, V gene, D gene, clone size. D genes are given only for firm matches. Not all rows give a size; the values are once, few, many and, for expanded clones, a class.

CASMGGPGANVLTF | TGTGCCAGCATGGGTGGCCCTGGGGCCAACGTCCTGACTTTC | TRBJ2-6 | TRBV7-6 | - | once
CASSHQMNTEAFF | TGTGCCAGTAGTCACCAGATGAACACTGAAGCTTTCTTT | TRBJ1-1 | TRBV19 | - | -
CASSYGQTYEQYF | TGCGCCAGCAGCTACGGACAGACCTACGAGCAGTACTTC | TRBJ2-7 | TRBV5-1 | - | -
CASNHPVTDTQYF | TGTGCCAGCAATCACCCTGTCACAGATACGCAGTATTTT | TRBJ2-3 | TRBV25-1 | - | -
CASSLGDRGRDEQFF | TGTGCCAGCAGCTTAGGGGACAGGGGTCGGGATGAGCAGTTCTTC | TRBJ2-1 | TRBV7-9 | TRBD1 | few
CASSLPLGTVGANVLTF | TGTGCCAGCAGCCTACCGCTTGGGACAGTAGGGGCCAACGTCCTGACTTTC | TRBJ2-6 | TRBV7-9 | TRBD1 | -
CASSFTRVGANVLTF | TGTGCCAGCAGCTTTACGCGGGTCGGGGCCAACGTCCTGACTTTC | TRBJ2-6 | TRBV13 | - | -
CAWTWVNYNEQFF | TGTGCCTGGACGTGGGTCAACTACAATGAGCAGTTCTTC | TRBJ2-1 | TRBV30 | - | -
CSAQTALQSYGYTF | TGCAGCGCTCAAACAGCATTACAGAGCTATGGCTACACCTTC | TRBJ1-2 | TRBV29-1 | - | -
CASSSDRGTYEQYF | TGTGCCAGCAGTTCGGACAGGGGAACCTACGAGCAGTACTTC | TRBJ2-7 | TRBV5-4 | TRBD1 | -
CASSTGTSGKTYEQYF | TGCGCCAGCAGCACCGGGACTAGCGGCAAAACCTACGAGCAGTACTTC | TRBJ2-7 | TRBV5-1 | TRBD2 | -
CASTRPSGFGHGYTF | TGTGCCAGCACGCGCCCGAGCGGGTTTGGACATGGCTACACCTTC | TRBJ1-2 | TRBV7-9 | - | few
CSVEVTPDIQYF | TGCAGCGTTGAAGTGACCCCGGACATTCAGTACTTC | TRBJ2-4 | TRBV29-1 | - | -
CSVEIPGVYGYTF | TGCAGCGTTGAAATTCCAGGGGTTTATGGCTACACCTTC | TRBJ1-2 | TRBV29-1 | - | -
CASSLSGSSYEQYF | TGCGCCAGCAGCTTGAGCGGGAGCTCCTACGAGCAGTACTTC | TRBJ2-7 | TRBV5-1 | TRBD2 | few
CASSQPGDTGELFF | TGCGCCAGCTCCCAGCCAGGGGACACCGGGGAGCTGTTTTTT | TRBJ2-2 | TRBV4-1 | - | few
CASSERRGQETQYF | TGTGCCAGCAGCGAAAGGAGGGGTCAAGAGACCCAGTACTTC | TRBJ2-5 | TRBV2 | - | once
CASSEAGIGQETQYF | TGTGCCAGCAGTGAGGCAGGTATAGGCCAAGAGACCCAGTACTTC | TRBJ2-5 | TRBV2 | - | -
CASRGTGEGNQPQHF | TGCGCCAGCAGGGGGACAGGGGAAGGGAATCAGCCCCAGCATTTT | TRBJ1-5 | TRBV4-1 | TRBD1 | -
CASSVSRTSGRPNQFF | TGTGCCAGCAGCGTTAGCCGGACTAGCGGGAGGCCCAACCAGTTCTTC | TRBJ2-1 | TRBV9 | TRBD2 | -
CASSSRVAGDEQYF | TGTGCCAGCAGTTCCCGGGTAGCGGGAGACGAGCAGTACTTC | TRBJ2-7 | TRBV6-5 | TRBD2 | few
CAGHSGSSYEQYF | TGTGCCGGGCATAGCGGGAGCTCCTACGAGCAGTACTTC | TRBJ2-7 | TRBV2 | TRBD2 | -
CSVESPSSSYEQYF | TGCAGCGTTGAATCGCCCAGTTCCTCCTACGAGCAGTACTTC | TRBJ2-7 | TRBV29-1 | - | -
CASNFGVNEQFF | TGTGCCAGCAATTTTGGGGTCAATGAGCAGTTCTTC | TRBJ2-1 | TRBV2 | - | -
CASSLEGTKYEQYF | TGCGCCAGCAGCCTCGAAGGGACCAAGTACGAGCAGTACTTC | TRBJ2-7 | TRBV5-1 | - | -
CASSDQPPAIDTQYF | TGTGCCAGCAGTGATCAACCCCCGGCCATCGATACGCAGTATTTT | TRBJ2-3 | TRBV25-1 | - | few
CASSPADRNEKLFF | TGCGCCAGCAGCCCCGCGGACAGGAATGAAAAACTGTTTTTT | TRBJ1-4 | TRBV5-1 | TRBD1 | -
CSVGRSGAHSGNTIYF | TGCAGCGTTGGTCGTTCCGGGGCCCACTCTGGAAACACCATATATTTT | TRBJ1-3 | TRBV29-1 | - | -
CSALRLAGNEQFF | TGCAGCGCCCTGCGGCTAGCGGGCAATGAGCAGTTCTTC | TRBJ2-1 | TRBV29-1 | TRBD2 | -
CAIGRADTQYF | TGTGCCATCGGGCGGGCAGATACGCAGTATTTT | TRBJ2-3 | TRBV10-3 | - | -
CASSPTISGRAEEQYF | TGTGCCAGCAGCCCGACGATTAGCGGGAGGGCCGAAGAGCAGTACTTC | TRBJ2-7 | TRBV28 | TRBD2 | few
CASTWARAPPNNEQYF | TGTGCCAGCACCTGGGCCCGCGCCCCTCCCAATAACGAGCAGTACTTC | TRBJ2-7 | TRBV28 | - | -
CSARDTSYNEQFF | TGCAGCGCCCGGGACACCTCCTACAATGAGCAGTTCTTC | TRBJ2-1 | TRBV29-1 | - | few
CASSHQGNYEQYF | TGTGCCAGCAGCCACCAGGGAAACTACGAGCAGTACTTC | TRBJ2-7 | TRBV7-2 | - | -
CASSIAGAYNEQFF | TGTGCCAGTAGTATAGCGGGGGCCTACAATGAGCAGTTCTTC | TRBJ2-1 | TRBV19 | - | -
CSVGQVNGYTF | TGCAGCGTTGGGCAGGTGAATGGCTACACCTTC | TRBJ1-2 | TRBV29-1 | - | -
CASSARLGRGDTQYF | TGTGCCAGCAGTGCCCGACTAGGAAGAGGGGATACGCAGTATTTT | TRBJ2-3 | TRBV28 | - | few
CASSLVVQSVSGANVLTF | TGTGCCAGCAGCTTAGTGGTACAGTCCGTTTCTGGGGCCAACGTCCTGACTTTC | TRBJ2-6 | TRBV7-9 | - | -
CASSFSGSTDTQYF | TGTGCCAGCAGCTTTTCCGGAAGCACAGATACGCAGTATTTT | TRBJ2-3 | TRBV11-3 | - | -
CASSLRTDPGETQYF | TGCGCCAGCAGCCTCCGGACGGACCCCGGGGAGACCCAGTACTTC | TRBJ2-5 | TRBV5-1 | - | once
CASSSRGRTNYGYTF | TGTGCCAGCAGTTCCAGGGGCCGAACTAACTATGGCTACACCTTC | TRBJ1-2 | TRBV28 | - | few
CASSSQSYEQYF | TGTGCCAGCAGTTCTCAGTCCTACGAGCAGTACTTC | TRBJ2-7 | TRBV2 | - | -
CASSLQDSYNEQFF | TGCGCCAGCAGCTTACAGGACTCCTACAATGAGCAGTTCTTC | TRBJ2-1 | TRBV5-1 | - | few
CASSQFQSEQFF | TGTGCCAGCAGCCAATTTCAGTCAGAGCAGTTCTTC | TRBJ2-1 | TRBV14 | - | -
CASSERTSKMVDEQFF | TGTGCCAGCAGTGAACGGACTAGTAAAATGGTCGATGAGCAGTTCTTC | TRBJ2-1 | TRBV2 | TRBD2 | -
CAWGSNSNQPQHF | TGTGCCTGGGGCAGTAATAGCAATCAGCCCCAGCATTTT | TRBJ1-5 | TRBV30 | - | -
CASSQTRGISSYEQYF | TGCGCCAGCAGTCAAACCCGGGGCATCAGCTCCTACGAGCAGTACTTC | TRBJ2-7 | TRBV23-1 | - | -
CAWSALAGVIDTQYF | TGTGCCTGGAGTGCCCTAGCGGGAGTTATAGATACGCAGTATTTT | TRBJ2-3 | TRBV30 | TRBD2 | -
CASRLPGQGARETQYF | TGTGCCAGCAGACTCCCGGGACAGGGGGCGCGGGAGACCCAGTACTTC | TRBJ2-5 | TRBV28 | TRBD1 | once
CSVEGGPGPEAFF | TGCAGCGTTGAAGGGGGCCCGGGCCCTGAAGCTTTCTTT | TRBJ1-1 | TRBV29-1 | - | few
CSVAGPAGELFF | TGCAGCGTGGCAGGTCCCGCCGGGGAGCTGTTTTTT | TRBJ2-2 | TRBV29-1 | - | -
CSVEYVPTDPQGTQYF | TGCAGCGTTGAATATGTCCCGACGGATCCTCAAGGGACCCAGTACTTC | TRBJ2-5 | TRBV29-1 | - | few
CASSQGSALANTEAFF | TGCGCCAGCAGCCAAGGAAGTGCCTTAGCGAACACTGAAGCTTTCTTT | TRBJ1-1 | TRBV4-1 | - | -
CSVRLRTGNGYTF | TGCAGCGTTCGGCTGCGGACAGGGAATGGCTACACCTTC | TRBJ1-2 | TRBV29-1 | TRBD1 | few
CAWREGGSTTDTQYF | TGTGCCTGGAGGGAGGGAGGGAGCACAACAGATACGCAGTATTTT | TRBJ2-3 | TRBV30 | TRBD2 | few
CASSPHQGARNEQFF | TGTGCCAGCTCACCACACCAGGGGGCGCGGAATGAGCAGTTCTTC | TRBJ2-1 | TRBV18 | TRBD1 | few
CASSWSGELFF | TGTGCCAGCAGCTGGAGCGGGGAGCTGTTTTTT | TRBJ2-2 | TRBV6-5 | - | -
CASSQDSPTSDPRGEQFF | TGCGCCAGCAGCCAAGATTCCCCTACTAGCGACCCTAGGGGTGAGCAGTTCTTC | TRBJ2-1 | TRBV4-1 | TRBD2 | -
CASSPNSPGHQETQYF | TGTGCCAGCTCACCAAACTCCCCAGGACACCAAGAGACCCAGTACTTC | TRBJ2-5 | TRBV18 | - | few